A selection of T cell receptor beta chains follows, all from one sample in a study of long-term antiretroviral therapy in people with HIV. Measured with immunoSEQ multiplex PCR; TCRdb has only the in-frame clones, and not every one. The sample lists roughly 28,000 clones; 90% were seen once. The sample consisted of unsorted PBMCs, taken 5.2 years after starting antiretroviral therapy. The receptors were sampled from a woman aged 40 to 49 with HIV. The CDR3 runs from the conserved cysteine through the conserved F or W. The order of the fields is CDR3 protein, J gene, V gene, D gene. D genes are given only for firm matches.

CDR3: CASSPLRTEPGYTF; J: TRBJ1-2; V: TRBV18; D: NA
CDR3: CASARDNYGYTF; J: TRBJ1-2; V: TRBV7-2; D: NA
CDR3: CASSLAPNSNQPQHF; J: TRBJ1-5; V: TRBV11-2; D: NA
CDR3: CASRDGRYSNQPQHF; J: TRBJ1-5; V: TRBV2; D: NA
CDR3: CASSSASSNQPQHF; J: TRBJ1-5; V: TRBV7-2; D: NA
CDR3: CASSPERNQPQHF; J: TRBJ1-5; V: TRBV18; D: NA
CDR3: CASSAQGFGHTQYF; J: TRBJ2-3; V: TRBV5-1; D: NA
CDR3: CASSLELAVEQYF; J: TRBJ2-7; V: TRBV5-4; D: TRBD2
CDR3: CASRPTVGNTEAFF; J: TRBJ1-1; V: TRBV2; D: NA
CDR3: CASSLLETRGNEQFF; J: TRBJ2-1; V: TRBV4-2; D: TRBD1
CDR3: CASSLTSGRPYEQYF; J: TRBJ2-7; V: TRBV5-5; D: TRBD2
CDR3: CASIGGLDYEQYF; J: TRBJ2-7; V: TRBV2; D: TRBD2
CDR3: CAWIRTGGYLDSPLHF; J: TRBJ1-6; V: TRBV30; D: TRBD1
CDR3: CSVELGEGGGTQYF; J: TRBJ2-3; V: TRBV29-1; D: NA
CDR3: CASRGTRSHEQYF; J: TRBJ2-7; V: TRBV2; D: NA
CDR3: CASSLDRLAGVSYEQFF; J: TRBJ2-1; V: TRBV11-2; D: TRBD2
CDR3: CASRASGSYNEQFF; J: TRBJ2-1; V: TRBV5-6; D: TRBD2
CDR3: CAIKGQGYEQYF; J: TRBJ2-7; V: TRBV10-3; D: TRBD1
CDR3: CAWSHTPRTGALTDTQYF; J: TRBJ2-3; V: TRBV30; D: NA
CDR3: CASSQTGGHTEAFF; J: TRBJ1-1; V: TRBV4-2; D: TRBD1
CDR3: CASTQVRAGELFF; J: TRBJ2-2; V: TRBV7-9; D: NA
CDR3: CASSPLTAYEQYF; J: TRBJ2-7; V: TRBV7-9; D: NA
CDR3: CATSRGGTSAYNEQFF; J: TRBJ2-1; V: TRBV15; D: TRBD2